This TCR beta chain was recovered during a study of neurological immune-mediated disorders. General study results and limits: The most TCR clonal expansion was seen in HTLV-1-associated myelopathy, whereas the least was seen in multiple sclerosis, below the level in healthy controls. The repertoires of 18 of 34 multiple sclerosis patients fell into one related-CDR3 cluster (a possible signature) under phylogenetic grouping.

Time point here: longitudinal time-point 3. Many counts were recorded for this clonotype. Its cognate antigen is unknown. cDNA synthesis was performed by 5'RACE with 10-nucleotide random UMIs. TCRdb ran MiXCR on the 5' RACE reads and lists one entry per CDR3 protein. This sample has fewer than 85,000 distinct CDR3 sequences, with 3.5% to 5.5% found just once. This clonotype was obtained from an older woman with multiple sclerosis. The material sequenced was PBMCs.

The CDR3 is CSARTGLDTEAFF. DNA of the CDR3: TGCAGTGCTAGGACAGGGTTGGACACTGAAGCTTTCTTT. The chain has TRBV20-1 and TRBJ1-1, with TRBD1 matching 7 bases. Per germline, CDR1 DFQATT and CDR2 SNEGSKA (reference sequence). This CDR3 has 13 amino acids. V shed 3 bases and J 3 bases; nucleotides not matched to a gene: 4.